The clone carrying this T cell receptor (beta chain) was counted only a few times. Its antigen remains unknown. Healthy Caucasians, and only they, were the donors. TCRdb passed the 5' RACE reads through MiXCR, listing each CDR3 protein once. The sample lists approximately 500,000 distinct CDR3 sequences, 20% to 25% occurring once. The data were taken from a study of identical twins. Study-level results: Potential partial confounding of zero-insertion analyses by invariant MAIT and iNKT cells was noted.

Germline V gene lookup returns CDR1 ENHRY and CDR2 SYGVKD. This CDR3 region has 12 residues. V dropped 4 bases and J dropped 3 bases, with 7 bases sitting between them. The sample was also linked to a second study, of T cells expressing NK-cell markers. This second report adds: Just one sequenced donor of eight was HCMV-seronegative, while seven were seropositive. As a fraction of CD8+ T cells, dominant NKG2C+ clonotypes reached about 1.0-7.0% in six donors.

The V and J genes are TRBV10-3 and TRBJ2-7; D uncertain. Sequenced input: CD4+ T cells sorted from blood. This clonotype was sampled from a woman under 30 in good health. In DNA, the CDR3 is TGTGCCATCAGTGGTGTCGGCTACGAGCAGTACTTC. This encodes CAISGVGYEQYF.